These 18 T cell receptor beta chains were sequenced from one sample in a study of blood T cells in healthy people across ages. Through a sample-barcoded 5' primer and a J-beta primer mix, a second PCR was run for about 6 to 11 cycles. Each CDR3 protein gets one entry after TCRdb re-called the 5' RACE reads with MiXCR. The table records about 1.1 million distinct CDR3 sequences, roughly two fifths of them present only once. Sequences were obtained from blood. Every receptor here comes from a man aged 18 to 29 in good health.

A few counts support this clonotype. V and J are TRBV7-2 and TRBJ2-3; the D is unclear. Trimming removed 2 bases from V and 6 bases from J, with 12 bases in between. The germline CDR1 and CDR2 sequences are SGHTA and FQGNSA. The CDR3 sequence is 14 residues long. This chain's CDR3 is CASSLIYASDTQYF. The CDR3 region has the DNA TGTGCCAGCAGCTTAATCTATGCGTCGGATACGCAGTATTTT.

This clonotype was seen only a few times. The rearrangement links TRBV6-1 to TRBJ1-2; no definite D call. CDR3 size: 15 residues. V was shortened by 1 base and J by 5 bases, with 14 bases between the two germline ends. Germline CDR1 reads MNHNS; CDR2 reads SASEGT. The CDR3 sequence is CASSEVSTLSYGYTF. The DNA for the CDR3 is TGTGCCAGCAGTGAAGTATCAACATTGAGTTATGGCTACACCTTC.

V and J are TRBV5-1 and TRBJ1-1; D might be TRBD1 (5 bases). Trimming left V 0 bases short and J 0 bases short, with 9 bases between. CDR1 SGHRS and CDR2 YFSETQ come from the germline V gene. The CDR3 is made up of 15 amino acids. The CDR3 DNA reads TGCGCCAGCAGCTTGGAGGGGCATTTGAACACTGAAGCTTTCTTT. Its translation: CASSLEGHLNTEAFF.

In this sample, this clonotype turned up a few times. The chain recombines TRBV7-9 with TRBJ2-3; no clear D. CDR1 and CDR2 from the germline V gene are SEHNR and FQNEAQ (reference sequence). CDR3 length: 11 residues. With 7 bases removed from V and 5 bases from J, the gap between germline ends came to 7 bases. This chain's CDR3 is CASTGQDTQYF. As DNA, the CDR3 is TGTGCCAGCACCGGGCAAGATACGCAGTATTTT. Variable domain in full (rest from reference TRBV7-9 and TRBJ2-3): DTGVSQNPRHKITKRGQNVTFRCDPISEHNRLYWYRQTLGQGPEFLTYFQNEAQLEKSRLLSDRFSAERPKGSFSTLEIQRTEQGDSAMYLCASTGQDTQYFGPGTRLTVL.

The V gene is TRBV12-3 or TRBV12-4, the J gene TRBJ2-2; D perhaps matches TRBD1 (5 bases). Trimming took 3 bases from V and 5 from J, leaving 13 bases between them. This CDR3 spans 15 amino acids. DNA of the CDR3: TGTGCCAGCAGTTTTAGCAGGGTTAGGACCGGGGAGCTGTTTTTT. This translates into CASSFSRVRTGELFF.

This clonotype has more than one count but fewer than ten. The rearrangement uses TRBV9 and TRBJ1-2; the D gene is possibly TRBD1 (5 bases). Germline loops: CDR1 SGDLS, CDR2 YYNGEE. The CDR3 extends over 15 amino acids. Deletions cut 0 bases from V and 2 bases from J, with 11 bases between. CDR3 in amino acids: CASSVGSGRNYGYTF. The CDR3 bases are TGTGCCAGCAGCGTAGGATCAGGGAGAAACTATGGCTACACCTTC.

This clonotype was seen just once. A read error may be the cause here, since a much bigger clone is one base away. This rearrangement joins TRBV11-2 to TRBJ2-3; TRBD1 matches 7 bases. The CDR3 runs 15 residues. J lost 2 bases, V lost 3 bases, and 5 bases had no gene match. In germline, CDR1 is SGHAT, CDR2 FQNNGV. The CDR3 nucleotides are TGTGCCAGCAGCTTGGTGGGGACAGACACAGATACGCAGTATTTT. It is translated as CASSLVGTDTDTQYF.

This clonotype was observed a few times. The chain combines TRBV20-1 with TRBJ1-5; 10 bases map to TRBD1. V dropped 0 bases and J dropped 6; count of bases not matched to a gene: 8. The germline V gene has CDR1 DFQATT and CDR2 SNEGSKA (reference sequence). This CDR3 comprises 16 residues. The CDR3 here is CSARDRDRGPAQPQHF. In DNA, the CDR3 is TGCAGTGCTAGAGATCGGGACAGGGGACCCGCTCAGCCCCAGCATTTT.

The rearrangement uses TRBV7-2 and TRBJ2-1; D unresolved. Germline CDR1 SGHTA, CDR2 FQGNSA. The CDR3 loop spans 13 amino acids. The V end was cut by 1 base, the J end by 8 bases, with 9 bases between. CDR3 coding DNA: TGTGCCAGCAGCTTAGAGGCCCCCCATGAGCAGTTCTTC. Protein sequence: CASSLEAPHEQFF.

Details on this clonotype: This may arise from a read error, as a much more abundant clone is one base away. CDR3 region: CASGLEGVNTEAFF. The CDR3 nucleotides read TGCGCCAGCGGCTTGGAGGGGGTGAACACTGAAGCTTTCTTT. The genes are TRBV5-1 and TRBJ1-1, with D possibly TRBD1 on 6 matching bases. The CDR3 runs to 14 residues. From germline, CDR1 is SGHRS and CDR2 YFSETQ.

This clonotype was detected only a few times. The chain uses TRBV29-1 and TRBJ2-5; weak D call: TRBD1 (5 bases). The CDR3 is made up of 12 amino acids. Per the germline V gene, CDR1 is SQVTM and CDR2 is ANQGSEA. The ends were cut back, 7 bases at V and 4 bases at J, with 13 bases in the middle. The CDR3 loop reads CSERQSPETQYF. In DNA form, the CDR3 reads TGCAGCGAAAGACAGAGTCCAGAGACCCAGTACTTC.

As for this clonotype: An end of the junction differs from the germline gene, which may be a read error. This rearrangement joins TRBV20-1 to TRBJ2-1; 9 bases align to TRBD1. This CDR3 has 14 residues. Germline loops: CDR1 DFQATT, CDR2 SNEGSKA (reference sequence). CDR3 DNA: TGCAGTGCCCTCCCGGGACAGGGATACAATGAGCAGTTATTC. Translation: CSALPGQGYNEQLF.

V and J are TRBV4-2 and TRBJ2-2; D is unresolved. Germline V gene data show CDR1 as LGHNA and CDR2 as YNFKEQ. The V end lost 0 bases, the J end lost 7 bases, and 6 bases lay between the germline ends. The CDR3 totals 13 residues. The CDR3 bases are TGTGCCAGCAGCCAAGATCTCTTCGGGGAGCTGTTTTTT. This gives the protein CASSQDLFGELFF.

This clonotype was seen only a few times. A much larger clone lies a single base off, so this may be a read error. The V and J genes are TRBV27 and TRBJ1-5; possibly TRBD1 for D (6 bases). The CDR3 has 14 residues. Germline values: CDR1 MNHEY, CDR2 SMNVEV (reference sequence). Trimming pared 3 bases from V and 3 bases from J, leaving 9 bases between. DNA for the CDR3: TGTGCCAGCAGTTTTACAGGGTTCAATCAGCCCCAGCATTTT. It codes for CASSFTGFNQPQHF.

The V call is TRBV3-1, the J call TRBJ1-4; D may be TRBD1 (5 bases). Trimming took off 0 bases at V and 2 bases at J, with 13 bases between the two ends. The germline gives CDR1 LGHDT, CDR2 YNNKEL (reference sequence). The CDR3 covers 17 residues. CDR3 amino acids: CASSQESSGSTNEKLFF. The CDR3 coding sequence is TGTGCCAGCAGCCAAGAATCTTCAGGGTCTACTAATGAAAAACTGTTTTTT. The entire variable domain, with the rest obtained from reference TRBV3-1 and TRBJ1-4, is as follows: DTAVSQTPKYLVTQMGNDKSIKCEQNLGHDTMYWYKQDSKKFLKIMFSYNNKELIINETVPNRFSPKSPDKAHLNLHINSLELGDSAVYFCASSQESSGSTNEKLFFGSGTQLSVL.

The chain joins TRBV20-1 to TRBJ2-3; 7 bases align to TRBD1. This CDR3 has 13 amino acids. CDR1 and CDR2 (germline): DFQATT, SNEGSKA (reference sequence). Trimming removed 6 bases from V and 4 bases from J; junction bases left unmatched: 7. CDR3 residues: CSASTGIADTQYF. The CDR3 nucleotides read TGCAGTGCGTCGACAGGGATTGCAGATACGCAGTATTTT.

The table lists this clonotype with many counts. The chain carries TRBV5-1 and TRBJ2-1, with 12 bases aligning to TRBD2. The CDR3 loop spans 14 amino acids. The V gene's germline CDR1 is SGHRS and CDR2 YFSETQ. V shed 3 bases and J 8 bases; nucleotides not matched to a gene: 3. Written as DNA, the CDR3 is TGCGCCAGCAGCTCGGGACTAGCGGGTTATGAGCAGTTCTTC. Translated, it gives CASSSGLAGYEQFF.

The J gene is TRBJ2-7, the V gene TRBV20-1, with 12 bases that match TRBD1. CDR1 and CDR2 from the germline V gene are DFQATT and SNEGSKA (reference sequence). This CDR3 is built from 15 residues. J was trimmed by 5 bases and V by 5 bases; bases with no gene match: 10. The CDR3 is CSAFAGQGALDEQYF. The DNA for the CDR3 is TGCAGTGCTTTTGCGGGACAGGGGGCTCTCGACGAGCAGTACTTC.